The 11 T cell receptor beta chains below all came from one sample that was sequenced in a study of T cell responses to AZD1222 COVID-19 vaccine. Profiled with immunoSEQ multiplex PCR; TCRdb holds only in-frame clones, not every one. The data hold 57,000 or so clones, with about 81% observed a single time. Sequenced here: peripheral blood, sampled 28 days after the second AZD1222 dose. All receptors come from an adult who received the AZD1222 COVID-19 vaccine.

This clone appeared a single time. This sequence joins TRBV30 and TRBJ2-2; TRBD1 aligns across 7 bases. CDR1 and CDR2 from the germline V gene are GTSNPN and SVGIG (reference sequence). CDR3 length equals 14 residues. V lost 3 bases, J lost 5 bases, and 6 bases stayed unmatched. This chain's CDR3 is CAWRETGVTGELFF. In DNA form, the CDR3 reads TGTGCCTGGAGGGAAACAGGGGTAACCGGGGAGCTGTTTTTT.

V is TRBV7-2 and J is TRBJ2-1; 7 bases agree with TRBD1. Trimming at V came to 5 bases and at J to 5 bases, leaving 3 bases not matched to a gene. The CDR3 is 13 residues long. Germline loops: CDR1 SGHTA, CDR2 FQGNSA. This CDR3 reads CASSRDRDNEQFF. The CDR3, as DNA: TGTGCCAGCAGCCGAGACAGGGACAATGAGCAGTTCTTC. The full variable domain, rest sourced from reference TRBV7-2 and TRBJ2-1, is GAGVSQSPSNKVTEKGKDVELRCDPISGHTALYWYRQSLGQGLEFLIYFQGNSAPDKSGLPSDRFSAERTGGSVSTLTIQRTQQEDSAVYLCASSRDRDNEQFFGPGTRLTVL.

This clone was counted a single time. This rearrangement joins TRBV19 to TRBJ2-1; D call uncertain. Trimming removed 4 bases at V and 0 bases at J, with 10 bases between. This CDR3 region has 15 residues. In germline, CDR1 is LNHDA, CDR2 SQIVND (reference sequence). The CDR3 nucleotides are TGTGCCAGTAGTACCGTATCCAGCTCCTACAATGAGCAGTTCTTC. Protein: CASSTVSSSYNEQFF. Using reference TRBV19 and TRBJ2-1 for the parts outside the CDR3, the full variable domain is DGGITQSPKYLFRKEGQNVTLSCEQNLNHDAMYWYRQDPGQGLRLIYYSQIVNDFQKGDIAEGYSVSREKKESFPLTVTSAQKNPTAFYLCASSTVSSSYNEQFFGPGTRLTVL.

The V and J genes are TRBV7-2 and TRBJ2-5, with D unresolved. Germline-derived CDR1 and CDR2 are SGHTA and FQGNSA. V was pared by 7 bases and J by 7 bases, with 10 bases between. The CDR3 has 11 residues. The CDR3, as DNA: TGTGCCAGCACTAATGGGCCGACCCAGTACTTC. This encodes CASTNGPTQYF.

The chain couples TRBV7-2 to TRBJ2-2; 8 bases line up with TRBD1. After removal of 5 bases from V and 7 bases from J, the junction contained 3 bases not matched to a gene. CDR3 length equals 13 residues. The germline V gene encodes CDR1 SGHTA and CDR2 FQGNSA. The CDR3 DNA reads as TGTGCCAGCAGCCCGACAGGGGTCGGGGAGCTGTTTTTT. The encoded protein is CASSPTGVGELFF.

This sequence joins TRBV6-2 or TRBV6-3 and TRBJ2-1; D is uncertain. CDR1 and CDR2 (germline): MNHEY, SVGEGT. The length of the CDR3 is 15 residues. V was shortened by 0 bases and J by 5 bases, with 11 bases between the two germline ends. The CDR3 DNA reads as TGTGCCAGCAGTTACTCGCGGTTGCGCGACAATGAGCAGTTCTTC. Its translation is CASSYSRLRDNEQFF.

The V call is TRBV7-2, the J call TRBJ2-1; D might be TRBD1 (8 bases). The germline V and J ends were trimmed by 3 bases and 9 bases, with 15 bases remaining between them. The CDR3 runs to 14 residues. Germline V gives CDR1 SGHTA, CDR2 FQGNSA. CDR3 region: CASSFGQGGGEQFF. CDR3 sequence (DNA): TGTGCCAGCAGCTTTGGACAGGGAGGGGGTGAGCAGTTCTTC.

The chain couples TRBV28 to TRBJ1-5; D is uncertain. The CDR3 consists of 13 residues. V was trimmed by 7 bases and J by 3 bases, leaving 10 bases between them. Germline CDR1 and CDR2: MDHEN and SYDVKM. The DNA for the CDR3 is TGTGCCAGCAATGTGCTTACCAATCAGCCCCAGCATTTT. Protein product: CASNVLTNQPQHF.

The rearrangement joins TRBV5-4 to TRBJ2-3, with D possibly being TRBD2 (5 bases). The germline CDR1 and CDR2 sequences are SGHNT and YYREEE (reference sequence). CDR3 length: 14 amino acids. Trimming left V 4 bases short and J 2 bases short, with 11 bases between. The CDR3, as DNA: TGTGCCAGCAGCCCAAGCGGTCACACAGATACGCAGTATTTT. Translated: CASSPSGHTDTQYF.

The chain has TRBV6-2 or TRBV6-3 and TRBJ2-7, with D perhaps matching TRBD1 (6 bases). This CDR3 region has 11 residues. Germline-derived CDR1 and CDR2 are MNHEY and SVGEGT. V shed 3 bases and J shed 7 bases, with 7 bases lying between them. The CDR3, as DNA: TGTGCCAGCAGTTATCAGGGGGAGCAGTACTTC. It yields the protein CASSYQGEQYF.

The rearrangement uses TRBV29-1 and TRBJ2-7, with D hard to call. This CDR3 has 10 amino acids. From germline, CDR1 is SQVTM and CDR2 ANQGSEA. The V end lost 4 bases, the J end lost 3 bases, and 4 bases lay between the germline ends. CDR3 DNA: TGCAGCGTTGGGGACTACGAGCAGTACTTC. This codes for CSVGDYEQYF.